These 8 T cell receptor beta chains share one sample of origin, sequenced in a study of vaccination and CD4 T cells after COVID-19. These receptors have no identified antigens. Researchers used the Oncomine TCR Beta short-read assay to sequence DNA from cultured CD4+ T cells. MiXCR, applied by TCRdb to the PCR reads, yields one record per CDR3 protein. Of approximately 15,000 distinct CDR3 sequences in the sample, 60% to 65% were seen once. Treatment: roughly 11-day PBMC culture with coronavirus spike peptide pools or control peptides (ViraFEST assay). Material: CD4+ T cells from blood, cultured in vitro. The receptors stem from a human donor who had recovered from COVID-19.

This chain joins TRBV28 and TRBJ2-5; TRBD2 matches at 8 bases. The CDR3 spans 14 residues. Trimming cost V 6 bases and J 5 bases; bases outside gene matches: 8. CDR1 and CDR2 from the germline V gene are MDHEN and SYDVKM. CDR3 sequence: CASSVSGRGETQYF. CDR3 nucleotides: TGTGCCAGCAGCGTCAGCGGGAGAGGGGAGACCCAGTACTTC.

The chain carries TRBV29-1 and TRBJ1-1, with a tentative D call TRBD1 (6 bases). Trimming removed 3 bases at V and 1 base at J, with 9 bases between. This CDR3 region has 13 residues. CDR1 and CDR2 from the germline V gene are SQVTM and ANQGSEA. CDR3 in amino acids: CSVELQGNTEAFF. The CDR3 DNA reads as TGCAGCGTTGAGCTACAGGGGAACACTGAAGCTTTCTTT.

V usage is TRBV5-6 and J usage is TRBJ2-3, with D perhaps matching TRBD1 or TRBD2 (6 bases each). Trimming removed 1 base from V and 2 bases from J, with 8 bases in between. CDR3 length: 14 amino acids. Per the germline V gene, CDR1 is SGHDT and CDR2 is YYEEEE. The CDR3 coding sequence is TGTGCCAGCAGCTTGAGGGGGGCCACAGATACGCAGTATTTT. The encoded protein is CASSLRGATDTQYF.

The gene calls are TRBV5-1 and TRBJ1-1, with no clear D. Germline CDR1 reads SGHRS; CDR2 reads YFSETQ. Deletions cut 0 bases from V and 10 bases from J, with 13 bases between. The CDR3 spans 13 residues. The CDR3 region is CASSLAQGLIAFF. The CDR3 DNA follows: TGCGCCAGCAGCTTGGCCCAAGGGCTGATAGCTTTCTTT.

V usage is TRBV27 and J usage is TRBJ1-6; tentatively, D is TRBD1 (6 bases). V gave up 5 bases and J gave up 7 bases, with 15 bases separating them. The length of the CDR3 is 15 residues. Germline values: CDR1 MNHEY, CDR2 SMNVEV (reference sequence). The CDR3: CASSPWDINNSPLHF. The DNA of the CDR3 is TGTGCCAGCAGTCCCTGGGACATTAACAATTCACCCCTCCACTTT.

This clonotype has a single count. The V gene is TRBV4-1, the J gene TRBJ1-3; D is possibly TRBD1 (6 bases). This CDR3 contains 17 residues. Per the germline V gene, CDR1 is MGHRA and CDR2 is YSYEKL. V lost 4 bases and J 0 bases, leaving 16 bases between the germline ends. CDR3 residues: CASSRGGLTISGNTIYF. The CDR3 DNA sequence: TGCGCCAGCAGCCGCGGGGGGCTAACTATCTCTGGAAACACCATATATTTT.

CDR3 nucleotide sequence: TGTGCCTGGAGTAACAGGGGCAATCAGCCCCAGCATTTT. It translates to CAWSNRGNQPQHF. The chain links TRBV30 to TRBJ1-5, with D perhaps TRBD1 (6 bases). CDR1 is GTSNPN and CDR2 is SVGIG in the germline V gene (reference sequence). V was pared by 2 bases and J by 2 bases, with 7 bases between. CDR3 length: 13 amino acids. The complete variable domain, with remaining parts taken from reference TRBV30 and TRBJ1-5, reads SQTIHQWPATLVQPVGSPLSLECTVEGTSNPNLYWYRQAAGRGLQLLFYSVGIGQISSEVPQNLSASRPQDRQFILSSKKLLLSDSGFYLCAWSNRGNQPQHFGDGTRLSIL.

This chain uses TRBV7-9 with TRBJ2-2; possibly TRBD2 for D (6 bases). The CDR3 is made up of 16 amino acids. Germline V CDR1 and CDR2: SEHNR, FQNEAQ (reference sequence). With 5 bases removed from V and 4 bases from J, the gap between germline ends came to 17 bases. The CDR3 here is CASSPSQGGFTGELFF. CDR3 in DNA: TGTGCCAGCAGCCCCAGCCAGGGAGGATTCACCGGGGAGCTGTTTTTT.